The 7 T cell receptor beta chains reported below all come from one sample, sequenced in a study of T cells in Graves' hyperthyroidism and ophthalmopathy. Amplification of TCR beta CDR3 regions used RNA as the template. When the TCR CDR3 underwent first-round RT-PCR, the HTBI primer set was used. Each CDR3 protein gets one entry after TCRdb re-called the multiplex PCR reads with MiXCR. The table has approximately 520,000 distinct CDR3 sequences, around a quarter seen once. Sequenced sample: blood. These receptors came from a woman in her thirties with Graves' ophthalmopathy.

This clonotype has a count of ten or more. The chain couples TRBV28 to TRBJ2-2; 10 bases are shared with TRBD2. Germline V gene data show CDR1 as MDHEN and CDR2 as SYDVKM. The length of the CDR3 is 15 residues. After removal of 5 bases from V and 3 bases from J, the junction contained 3 bases not matched to a gene. The CDR3 here is CASSSGGAYTGELFF. For the CDR3, the DNA is TGTGCCAGCAGTAGCGGGGGGGCGTACACCGGGGAGCTGTTTTTT.

Ten or more counts support this clonotype. The V call is TRBV7-9, the J call TRBJ2-5, with D perhaps matching TRBD2 (7 bases). This CDR3 has 15 residues. Trimming removed 4 bases from V and 1 base from J, with 13 bases in between. Looked up from germline, CDR1 is SEHNR and CDR2 is FQNEAQ (reference sequence). CDR3 residues: CASSYAGATQETQYF. The CDR3 DNA sequence: TGTGCCAGCAGCTATGCGGGGGCAACCCAAGAGACCCAGTACTTC.

This clonotype has more than one count but fewer than ten. This sequence joins TRBV2 and TRBJ2-7; D is unresolved. CDR1 and CDR2 (germline): SNHLY, FYNNEI. This CDR3 contains 12 residues. V lost 3 bases and J lost 4, with 7 bases in between. Written as DNA, the CDR3 is TGTGCCAGCAGTGAGCACTATTACGAGCAGTACTTC. This codes for CASSEHYYEQYF. The full variable domain, its missing parts supplied by reference TRBV2 and TRBJ2-7, is EPEVTQTPSHQVTQMGQEVILRCVPISNHLYFYWYRQILGQKVEFLVSFYNNEISEKSEIFDDQFSVERPDGSNFTLKIRSTKLEDSAMYFCASSEHYYEQYFGPGTRLTVT.

V usage is TRBV12-5 and J usage is TRBJ1-5; D is unclear. Germline-derived CDR1 and CDR2 are LGHNT and FRNRAP. The CDR3 sequence is 16 residues long. Trimming stripped 0 bases from V and 5 bases from J, with 14 bases between. CDR3 loop: CASGLVLEGRDQPQHF. The CDR3 DNA reads TGTGCTAGTGGTTTGGTACTGGAAGGGAGGGATCAGCCCCAGCATTTT.

Concerning this clonotype itself: Sequence at one end of the junction differs from germline and may be a read error. The chain uses TRBV27 and TRBJ2-7; D is undetermined. Germline lookup yields CDR1 MNHEY and CDR2 SMNVEV (reference sequence). This CDR3 spans 13 amino acids. The CDR3 reads CASSLSGSYEQCF. The CDR3 DNA reads TGTGCCAGCAGTTTATCGGGCTCCTACGAGCAGTGCTTC.

This clonotype was counted between two and nine times. This sequence joins TRBV11-2 and TRBJ2-7; no reliable D call. Deletions cut 1 base from V and 2 bases from J, with 9 bases between. Germline values: CDR1 SGHAT, CDR2 FQNNGV. This CDR3 comprises 14 residues. CDR3 bases: TGTGCCAGCAGCTTAGGCCCCTTGGCCTACGAGCAGTACTTC. This gives the protein CASSLGPLAYEQYF.

This chain connects TRBV5-1 to TRBJ1-2; 8 nucleotides match TRBD1. The germline CDR1 and CDR2 sequences are SGHRS and YFSETQ. The J segment lost 7 bases and the V segment lost 4 bases, leaving 6 bases of the junction unmatched. This CDR3 region has 13 residues. In nucleotides, the CDR3 is TGCGCCAGCAGCCCAGGGGGCAGAGGTGGCTACACCTTC. Encoded protein: CASSPGGRGGYTF.